The 27 T cell receptor beta chains below were found in one sample sequenced in a study of T cell clonality in common variable immunodeficiency. Only in-frame clones appear in the TCRdb table, and some are missing; sequencing was by immunoSEQ multiplex PCR. The repertoire shows about 52,000 clones, none seen only once; the top ten take about 2%. The material sequenced was peripheral blood mononuclear cells. Receptors were obtained from a person aged 18 to 70 in good health.

In this sample, this clone turned up many times. The sequenced part of the CDR3 DNA is TGTGCCAGTAGTAAACAGTCAGGGATTTATCAGCCC. Translating gives CASSKQSGIYQP. The complete CDR3 sequence is CASSKQSGIYQPQHF. The chain joins TRBV19 to TRBJ1-5, with D possibly TRBD1 on 5 matching bases. The read terminates 3 residues ahead of where the CDR3 ends, so the germline J gene completes it. This CDR3 has 15 residues. Per the germline V gene, CDR1 is LNHDA and CDR2 is SQIVND (reference sequence). Trimming left V 4 bases short and J 5 bases short, with 15 bases between. Looking up the rest from reference TRBV19 and TRBJ1-5 gives the full variable domain: DGGITQSPKYLFRKEGQNVTLSCEQNLNHDAMYWYRQDPGQGLRLIYYSQIVNDFQKGDIAEGYSVSREKKESFPLTVTSAQKNPTAFYLCASSKQSGIYQPQHFGDGTRLSIL.

There are many counts of this clone. The read ends 3 residues shy of where the CDR3 ends; the end is completed using the germline J gene. The rearrangement uses TRBV6-4 and TRBJ2-3; 10 nucleotides line up with TRBD1. CDR1 is MRHNA, CDR2 SNTAGT, per germline. Germline trimming cut 6 bases from V and 3 bases from J; bases unmatched to any gene: 6. This CDR3 has 15 amino acids. CDR3 residues: CASSPGTGVTDTQYF. The sequenced part of the CDR3 DNA is TGTGCCAGCAGCCCCGGGACAGGGGTAACAGATACG.

In this sample, this clone turned up many times. The CDR3 is cut off 3 residues early in the read; its end comes from the germline J gene. The rearrangement uses TRBV20-1 and TRBJ2-5; 7 bases match TRBD1. V dropped 3 bases and J dropped 5; count of bases not matched to a gene: 3. This CDR3 contains 12 residues. CDR1 and CDR2 (germline): DFQATT, SNEGSKA (reference sequence). The covered CDR3 bases are TGCAGTGCTAGCGTCAGGGGGGAGACC. This translates into CSASVRGET. The CDR3 in full is CSASVRGETQYF.

This clone has ten or more counts. The read terminates 3 residues ahead of where the CDR3 ends, so the germline J gene completes it. The rearrangement links TRBV29-1 to TRBJ2-7; 12 nucleotides align to TRBD2. The V segment lost 6 bases and the J segment 5 bases; nucleotides outside the gene matches: 5. Germline V lookup: CDR1 SQVTM, CDR2 ANQGSEA. This CDR3 comprises 13 residues. The sequenced CDR3 bases are TGCAGCGTCGGACTAGCGGGATTTGACGAG. Its protein product is CSVGLAGFDE. From start to end, the CDR3 is CSVGLAGFDEQYF.

The table lists this clone with a few counts. The CDR3 extends 3 residues past the end of the read, so its final part is completed from the germline J gene. The chain is built from TRBV5-1 and TRBJ2-5, with a tentative D call TRBD1 (6 bases). CDR3 size: 13 residues. V lost 4 bases and J 3 bases, leaving 10 bases between the germline ends. In germline, CDR1 is SGHRS, CDR2 YFSETQ. CDR3 sequence: CASSKTGKETQYF. The sequenced part of the CDR3 DNA is TGCGCCAGCAGCAAGACAGGAAAAGAGACC. Full variable domain (missing parts from reference TRBV5-1 and TRBJ2-5): KAGVTQTPRYLIKTRGQQVTLSCSPISGHRSVSWYQQTPGQGLQFLFEYFSETQRNKGNFPGRFSGRQFSNSRSEMNVSTLELGDSALYLCASSKTGKETQYFGPGTRLLVL.

The table lists this clone with many counts. From the germline J gene comes the end of the CDR3, since the read stops 3 residues before it. The rearrangement uses TRBV10-3 and TRBJ2-3; 9 positions match TRBD2. The CDR3 loop spans 17 amino acids. The V segment lost 3 bases and the J segment 0 bases; nucleotides outside the gene matches: 7. Per germline, CDR1 ENHRY and CDR2 SYGVKD. The CDR3 DNA, read in part, is TGTGCCATCAGTGATCGGTTGAGCGGGGGGAGCACAGATACG. Protein product: CAISDRLSGGSTDT. The CDR3 in its entirety is CAISDRLSGGSTDTQYF.

This clone occurred many times. Read sequence stops 3 residues before the CDR3 end, and the germline J gene provides the missing end. The V and J genes are TRBV6-2 or TRBV6-3 and TRBJ1-1; perhaps TRBD1 as D (6 bases). Germline CDR1 MNHEY, CDR2 SVGEGT. This CDR3 region has 13 residues. Trimming shortened V by 4 bases and J by 4 bases, and 10 bases separated the two germline ends. The CDR3 region is CASSFRGFTEAFF. CDR3 bases read: TGTGCCAGCAGTTTCAGGGGATTCACTGAA.

This clone was observed many times. Read coverage stops 3 residues before the CDR3 terminus; the germline J gene supplies the remainder. The rearrangement links TRBV5-1 to TRBJ2-3; the D gene is possibly TRBD1 (6 bases). The CDR3 consists of 15 residues. Per the germline V gene, CDR1 is SGHRS and CDR2 is YFSETQ. Trimming shortened V by 0 bases and J by 3 bases, and 11 bases separated the two germline ends. Partial CDR3 DNA: TGCGCCAGCAGCTTGGACAGGGTGGTGACAGATACG. It specifies CASSLDRVVTDT. The whole CDR3 region reads CASSLDRVVTDTQYF.

Many counts were recorded for this clone. Read sequence stops 3 residues before the CDR3 end, and the germline J gene provides the missing end. The rearrangement uses TRBV6-1 and TRBJ1-2; D perhaps matches TRBD1 (5 bases). The CDR3 has 15 residues. V was cut by 3 bases and J by 2 bases, with 13 bases left in between. Germline loops: CDR1 MNHNS, CDR2 SASEGT. The CDR3 bases that were read are TGTGCCAGCAGTGATCGGGGGAAGAAAAACTATGGC. Translation: CASSDRGKKNYG. In full, the CDR3 reads CASSDRGKKNYGYTF.

In the case of this clone: An end of the junction does not agree with germline; a read error may underlie this. The read comes to an end 3 residues before the CDR3 does, leaving the germline J gene to fill in the end. The same CDR3 also results from other DNA sequences found in this sample. The gene calls are TRBV20-1 and TRBJ1-3; the D gene is possibly TRBD1 (5 bases). CDR1 and CDR2 (germline): DFQATT, SNEGSKA (reference sequence). The CDR3 extends over 15 amino acids. CDR3: CSARDAQGIGNTIYF. CDR3 DNA, as far as it was read: TGCAGTGCTAGAGATGCTCAGGGAATAGGAAACACG.

This clone was seen at least ten times. The part of the CDR3 DNA that was read is TGCGCCAGCAGTGAGTCAACAGGGGGGGTCAATGAG. Amino acid sequence: CASSESTGGVNE. The complete CDR3 sequence is CASSESTGGVNEQFF. The chain couples TRBV10-1 to TRBJ2-1, with a tentative D call TRBD1 (8 bases). From the germline J gene comes the end of the CDR3, since the read stops 3 residues before it. Deletions cut 0 bases from V and 6 bases from J, with 12 bases between. CDR3 length: 15 amino acids. Looked up from germline, CDR1 is WNHNN and CDR2 is SYGVQD (reference sequence).

This clone appeared many times. One end of the junction fails to match germline, which may point to a read error. The CDR3 end lies 3 residues beyond the end of the read and is filled in from the germline J gene. The chain carries TRBV6-1 and TRBJ2-7; 10 bases are shared with TRBD2. The CDR3 has 15 residues. In germline, CDR1 is MNHNS, CDR2 SASEGT. The CDR3 DNA, read in part, is TGTGCCAACAGTGAATACCTAGCGGGAGTGAGCGAG. Amino acid sequence: CANSEYLAGVSE. In full, the CDR3 reads CANSEYLAGVSEQYF.

In this sample, this clone turned up many times. The CDR3 end is not reached by the read, which stops 3 residues before it; the germline J gene fills it in. The rearrangement links TRBV7-9 to TRBJ1-2, with D possibly matching TRBD1 (5 bases). V was shortened by 2 bases and J by 4 bases, with 14 bases between the two germline ends. Germline assignment: CDR1 SEHNR and CDR2 FQNEAQ (reference sequence). The CDR3 loop spans 15 amino acids. This CDR3 reads CASSLTPGGSYGYTF. The CDR3 bases that were read are TGTGCCAGCAGCTTAACCCCGGGGGGGAGCTATGGC.

This clone has at least ten counts. The read ends 3 residues before the CDR3 terminus; that terminus is restored from the germline J gene. The rearrangement joins TRBV6-2 or TRBV6-3 to TRBJ2-1; 8 bases agree with TRBD2. V dropped 2 bases and J dropped 2; count of bases not matched to a gene: 5. This CDR3 has 16 amino acids. Germline lookup yields CDR1 MNHEY and CDR2 SVGEGT. The CDR3 spells CASSYKRGGPYNEQFF. The sequenced CDR3 bases are TGTGCCAGCAGTTACAAACGGGGGGGCCCCTACAATGAG.

At least ten counts were recorded for this clone. Sequencing ends 3 residues short of the CDR3 end; the germline J gene provides the rest. The rearrangement uses TRBV5-1 and TRBJ2-7; TRBD1 matches at 8 bases. Losses at the gene ends were 2 bases for V and 4 bases for J; bases not matched to a gene: 20. CDR3 size: 19 residues. Germline V lookup: CDR1 SGHRS, CDR2 YFSETQ. The sequenced CDR3 bases are TGCGCCAGCAGCTTTAGACCCGGCCTCCGGACAGGGACGCGGTACGAG. It encodes CASSFRPGLRTGTRYE. The entire CDR3 protein is CASSFRPGLRTGTRYEQYF.

Comments on this clone: Coverage ceases 3 residues before the CDR3 finishes, and the germline J gene fills in the end. The chain uses TRBV2 and TRBJ1-6; D possibly corresponds to TRBD1 (5 bases). CDR1 is SNHLY and CDR2 is FYNNEI in the germline V gene. The V end was cut by 5 bases, the J end by 5 bases, with 10 bases between. The CDR3 loop spans 14 amino acids. The CDR3 here is CASSRQGDNSPLHF. CDR3 DNA (partial): TGTGCCAGCAGTCGGCAGGGTGATAATTCACCC. Filled out from reference TRBV2 and TRBJ1-6, the complete variable domain reads EPEVTQTPSHQVTQMGQEVILRCVPISNHLYFYWYRQILGQKVEFLVSFYNNEISEKSEIFDDQFSVERPDGSNFTLKIRSTKLEDSAMYFCASSRQGDNSPLHFGNGTRLTVT.

This clone was seen many times. Sequencing ends 3 residues short of the CDR3 end; the germline J gene provides the rest. V and J are TRBV19 and TRBJ1-5; 7 bases fit TRBD1. The CDR3 covers 15 residues. V shed 3 bases and J 4 bases; nucleotides not matched to a gene: 6. From germline, CDR1 is LNHDA and CDR2 SQIVND (reference sequence). The covered CDR3 bases are TGTGCCAGTAGTATTGGACAGGTGGGGAATCAGCCC. Protein: CASSIGQVGNQP. The entire CDR3 is CASSIGQVGNQPQHF.

This clone has only a few counts. The CDR3 extends 3 residues past the end of the read, so its final part is completed from the germline J gene. The gene calls are TRBV2 and TRBJ1-6, with D tentatively TRBD1 (6 bases). In germline, CDR1 is SNHLY, CDR2 FYNNEI. Deletions cut 3 bases from V and 7 bases from J, with 13 bases between. There are 15 residues in the CDR3. CDR3 bases read: TGTGCCAGCAGTGAGGGGGGGGCGTTGAATTCACCC. This sequence encodes CASSEGGALNSP. The whole CDR3 reads CASSEGGALNSPLHF.

This clone has a count of ten or more. The observed sequence ends 3 residues before the CDR3 terminus, with the missing tail filled in from the germline J gene. J is TRBJ1-2 and V is TRBV19, with D possibly matching TRBD1 (5 bases). The CDR3 runs 14 residues. V lost 10 bases to trimming and J lost 4 bases, with 19 bases between them. The germline V gene has CDR1 LNHDA and CDR2 SQIVND (reference sequence). CDR3 bases read: TGTGCCACCATGGGTCGACAGCCGCCCTATGGC. Residues: CATMGRQPPYG. The entire CDR3 protein is CATMGRQPPYGYTF.

Many counts were recorded for this clone. With the read ending 3 residues before the CDR3 end, the germline J gene is used to fill in that end. V gene TRBV7-9 combines with J gene TRBJ2-1; TRBD2 aligns across 12 bases. CDR1 and CDR2 (germline): SEHNR, FQNEAQ (reference sequence). The CDR3 totals 15 residues. V shed 5 bases and J 5 bases; nucleotides not matched to a gene: 4. The sequenced CDR3 bases are TGTGCCAGCAGCCAGGGGACTAGCGGGCACAATGAG. Translating gives CASSQGTSGHNE. The complete CDR3 reads CASSQGTSGHNEQFF. Full variable domain (remainder filled in from reference TRBV7-9 and TRBJ2-1): DTGVSQNPRHKITKRGQNVTFRCDPISEHNRLYWYRQTLGQGPEFLTYFQNEAQLEKSRLLSDRFSAERPKGSFSTLEIQRTEQGDSAMYLCASSQGTSGHNEQFFGPGTRLTVL.

A remark on this clone: The sequenced fragment ends 3 residues before the CDR3 boundary, so the rest is inferred from the germline J gene. The chain recombines TRBV2 with TRBJ2-3, with a weak D call TRBD2 (6 bases). The CDR3 runs 14 residues. Germline V CDR1 and CDR2: SNHLY, FYNNEI. This CDR3 reads CASSEGGVEETQYF. The sequenced CDR3 bases are TGTGCCAGCAGTGAAGGCGGGGTAGAAGAGACG.

This clone was observed many times. The read terminates 3 residues before the CDR3 end, so the remaining end is supplied by the germline J gene. The rearrangement joins TRBV4-2 to TRBJ2-2; 11 bases fit TRBD2. The J segment lost 0 bases and the V segment lost 0 bases, leaving 6 bases of the junction unmatched. This CDR3 contains 19 residues. Germline values: CDR1 LGHNA, CDR2 YNFKEQ. The CDR3 region is CASSQDPLAGGSNTGELFF. Partial CDR3 DNA: TGTGCCAGCAGCCAAGATCCCCTAGCGGGGGGATCGAACACCGGGGAG.

This clone was observed many times. The CDR3 end lies 3 residues beyond the end of the read and is filled in from the germline J gene. The chain uses TRBV5-6 and TRBJ2-1; TRBD2 matches 10 bases. CDR3 length equals 14 residues. V lost 4 bases and J lost 8; bases outside the gene matches: 6. CDR1 is SGHDT and CDR2 is YYEEEE in the germline V gene. The DNA read from the CDR3 is TGTGCCAGCAGCATGCTAGCGGGGGTCGATGAG. It specifies CASSMLAGVDE. The full CDR3 is CASSMLAGVDEQFF.

This clone was counted at least ten times. CDR3 residues: CSASQGTDTQYF. Partial CDR3 DNA: TGCAGTGCTAGTCAGGGCACAGATACG. The V call is TRBV20-1, the J call TRBJ2-3; D is ambiguous. The observed sequence ends 3 residues before the CDR3 terminus, with the missing tail filled in from the germline J gene. CDR1 and CDR2 (germline): DFQATT, SNEGSKA (reference sequence). Trimming removed 3 bases from V and 1 base from J, with 5 bases in between. The CDR3 runs 12 residues.

This clone was found many times. The CDR3 goes on 3 residues after the read ends, and that part is filled in from the germline J gene. The rearrangement uses TRBV28 and TRBJ2-1; 9 bases are a match to TRBD1. The CDR3 runs to 17 residues. V was pared by 5 bases and J by 8 bases, with 16 bases of the junction left unmatched. Germline CDR1 reads MDHEN; CDR2 reads SYDVKM. The chain's CDR3 is CASSPNRGQGILHEQFF. The sequenced part of the CDR3 DNA is TGTGCCAGCAGTCCAAACCGAGGACAGGGGATCTTACATGAG.

This clone was observed many times. The CDR3 end is not reached by the read, which stops 3 residues before it; the germline J gene fills it in. V is TRBV5-1 and J is TRBJ1-4; the D is unclear. Germline values: CDR1 SGHRS, CDR2 YFSETQ. The CDR3 covers 15 residues. V lost 1 base and J 0 bases, leaving 7 bases between the germline ends. CDR3 protein: CASSLSTATNEKLFF. The CDR3 DNA, read in part, is TGCGCCAGCAGCTTGTCCACTGCAACTAATGAAAAA. The whole variable domain, filled in from reference TRBV5-1 and TRBJ1-4, reads KAGVTQTPRYLIKTRGQQVTLSCSPISGHRSVSWYQQTPGQGLQFLFEYFSETQRNKGNFPGRFSGRQFSNSRSEMNVSTLELGDSALYLCASSLSTATNEKLFFGSGTQLSVL.

This clone was detected ten times or more. The read halts 3 residues ahead of the CDR3 end, with the missing end drawn from the germline J gene. This chain links TRBV20-1 with TRBJ2-2; a possible D gene is TRBD2 (7 bases). V was cut by 5 bases and J by 9 bases, with 10 bases left in between. Germline loops: CDR1 DFQATT, CDR2 SNEGSKA (reference sequence). CDR3 length: 11 residues. CDR3 sequence: CSAQGTRELFF. The sequenced CDR3 bases are TGCAGTGCTCAGGGGACTAGGGAG.